A selection of T cell receptor beta chains follows, all from one sample in a study of T cell repertoires in cytomegalovirus infection. TCRdb re-analysed the reads in MiXCR, keeping a single row per CDR3 protein. The data contain around 320,000 distinct CDR3 sequences, 8% to 10% of them seen just once; the ten biggest clones take up roughly 4.5%. Material for sequencing was PBMCs. The receptor source for this set is a human donor in good health (CMV status not recorded). Some clones in this sample may be carry-over from other donors' samples. Each CDR3 is given with its conserved first and last residue. The D gene is left open where the match is weak. A row's size may be missing; if present it is once, few, many or a size class.

J: TRBJ1-1
D: NA
size: many
V: TRBV7-2
CDR3: CASSLAQGTEAFF
DNA: TGTGCCAGCAGCTTAGCACAGGGCACTGAAGCTTTCTTT

J: TRBJ1-5
D: NA
size: many
V: TRBV7-2
CDR3: CASSSDREQPQHF
DNA: TGTGCCAGCAGCTCGGATCGTGAACAGCCCCAGCATTTT

J: TRBJ2-5
D: TRBD2
size: NA
V: TRBV20-1
CDR3: CSARDAGARGTQYF
DNA: TGCAGTGCTAGGGACGCGGGAGCCCGAGGGACCCAGTACTTC

J: TRBJ2-2
D: NA
size: few
V: TRBV6-5
CDR3: CASISRGIFGNTGELFF
DNA: TGTGCCAGCATCTCTAGGGGGATATTTGGCAACACCGGGGAGCTGTTTTTT

J: TRBJ2-1
D: NA
size: few
V: TRBV7-3
CDR3: CASSLDIASYNEQFF
DNA: TGTGCCAGCAGCTTAGACATCGCCTCCTACAATGAGCAGTTCTTC

J: TRBJ1-3
D: NA
size: many
V: TRBV12-3/TRBV12-4
CDR3: CASIDRNFGNTIYF
DNA: TGTGCCAGCATCGACAGGAACTTTGGAAACACCATATATTTT

J: TRBJ2-7
D: TRBD2
size: NA
V: TRBV7-2
CDR3: CASSLPAGGYSYEQYF
DNA: TGTGCCAGCAGCTTACCGGCGGGAGGGTACTCCTACGAGCAGTACTTC

J: TRBJ2-7
D: NA
size: NA
V: TRBV6-6
CDR3: CASSYPDRIRSYEQYF
DNA: TGTGCCAGCAGTTACCCCGACAGGATTCGCTCCTACGAGCAGTACTTC

J: TRBJ2-1
D: NA
size: few
V: TRBV12-3/TRBV12-4
CDR3: CASSPEGGFTYNEQFF
DNA: TGTGCCAGCAGTCCTGAGGGGGGGTTCACCTACAATGAGCAGTTCTTC

J: TRBJ1-1
D: TRBD1
size: many
V: TRBV6-6
CDR3: CASSYSGQGHTEAFF
DNA: TGTGCCAGCAGTTACTCGGGACAGGGGCACACTGAAGCTTTCTTT

J: TRBJ2-1
D: NA
size: few
V: TRBV19
CDR3: CASSSQRRGLLYEQFF
DNA: TGTGCCAGTAGTTCCCAACGGCGAGGATTGCTCTATGAGCAGTTCTTC

J: TRBJ2-3
D: NA
size: few
V: TRBV19
CDR3: CASLDLTDTQYF
DNA: TGTGCCAGTCTGGACTTGACAGATACGCAGTATTTT

J: TRBJ1-2
D: NA
size: many
V: TRBV28
CDR3: CASSLSTDYGYTF
DNA: TGTGCCAGCAGTTTGAGCACTGACTATGGCTACACCTTC

J: TRBJ1-4
D: NA
size: many
V: TRBV4-1
CDR3: CASSPTVRLNEKLFF
DNA: TGCGCCAGCAGCCCCACGGTCCGGCTGAATGAAAAACTGTTTTTT

J: TRBJ1-4
D: TRBD1
size: few
V: TRBV20-1
CDR3: CSATPGQGIKLFF
DNA: TGCAGTGCGACACCGGGACAGGGGATAAAACTGTTTTTT

J: TRBJ2-5
D: TRBD2
size: NA
V: TRBV7-2
CDR3: CASWGGETQYF
DNA: TGTGCCTCATGGGGGGGGGAGACCCAGTACTTC

J: TRBJ2-7
D: NA
size: many
V: TRBV19
CDR3: CASSDGAGASHEQYF
DNA: TGTGCCAGTAGTGACGGGGCGGGGGCATCCCACGAGCAGTACTTC

J: TRBJ2-3
D: TRBD2
size: NA
V: TRBV5-6
CDR3: CASSLQAGITDTQYF
DNA: TGTGCCAGCAGCCTGCAAGCGGGGATCACAGATACGCAGTATTTT

J: TRBJ1-1
D: NA
size: few
V: TRBV20-1
CDR3: CSARGSVTSTEAFF
DNA: TGCAGTGCTAGAGGGTCGGTTACCTCCACTGAAGCTTTCTTT

J: TRBJ2-5
D: NA
size: many
V: TRBV6-5
CDR3: CASSLVSGGKGTQYF
DNA: TGTGCCAGCAGCCTAGTATCAGGAGGCAAGGGGACCCAGTACTTC

J: TRBJ2-3
D: NA
size: many
V: TRBV7-3
CDR3: CASSLNGVAQYF
DNA: TGTGCCAGCAGCTTAAACGGGGTAGCGCAGTATTTT

J: TRBJ1-5
D: TRBD1
size: NA
V: TRBV7-9
CDR3: CASSPTGTGGNQPQHF
DNA: TGTGCCAGCAGCCCAACCGGGACAGGGGGCAATCAGCCCCAGCATTTT

J: TRBJ1-2
D: TRBD1
size: many
V: TRBV14
CDR3: CASSPHPDRDYGYTF
DNA: TGTGCCAGCAGCCCTCACCCGGACAGGGATTATGGCTACACCTTC

J: TRBJ1-6
D: NA
size: many
V: TRBV7-2
CDR3: CASSSRVTISPLHF
DNA: TGTGCCAGCAGCTCGAGGGTTACTATTTCACCCCTCCACTTT

J: TRBJ1-3
D: NA
size: many
V: TRBV28
CDR3: CASSLPATGNTIYF
DNA: TGTGCCAGCAGTTTACCAGCGACAGGAAACACCATATATTTT

J: TRBJ2-3
D: NA
size: NA
V: TRBV7-2
CDR3: CASSLVGQTQRSTDTQYF
DNA: TGTGCCAGCAGCTTAGTCGGACAGACACAAAGAAGCACAGATACGCAGTATTTT

J: TRBJ2-1
D: NA
size: many
V: TRBV6-2/TRBV6-3
CDR3: CASSYSEWTTNEQFF
DNA: TGTGCCAGCAGTTACTCGGAATGGACTACCAATGAGCAGTTCTTC

J: TRBJ2-1
D: TRBD1
size: NA
V: TRBV10-3
CDR3: CAISESGGAYNEQFF
DNA: TGTGCCATCAGTGAGTCAGGGGGCGCATACAATGAGCAGTTCTTC

J: TRBJ2-7
D: TRBD1
size: few
V: TRBV12-3/TRBV12-4
CDR3: CASRETGLGEQYF
DNA: TGTGCCAGCAGGGAGACAGGGCTCGGCGAGCAGTACTTC

J: TRBJ2-1
D: NA
size: NA
V: TRBV7-3
CDR3: CASSPRVPYNEQFF
DNA: TGTGCCAGCAGCCCCCGGGTCCCTTACAATGAGCAGTTCTTC

J: TRBJ1-5
D: NA
size: few
V: TRBV15
CDR3: CATSRDRSGASNQPQHF
DNA: TGTGCCACCAGCAGAGATCGGTCAGGGGCTTCGAATCAGCCCCAGCATTTT

J: TRBJ1-3
D: TRBD1
size: many
V: TRBV7-2
CDR3: CASRNRDRSRDTIYF
DNA: TGTGCCAGCAGGAACCGGGACAGGTCGAGGGACACCATATATTTT

J: TRBJ2-1
D: TRBD2
size: few
V: TRBV29-1
CDR3: CSATAGVGGEQFF
DNA: TGCAGCGCTACGGCGGGAGTTGGAGGTGAGCAGTTCTTC

J: TRBJ2-3
D: NA
size: few
V: TRBV18
CDR3: CATRAGGGDTQYF
DNA: TGTGCCACCAGAGCGGGTGGAGGAGATACGCAGTATTTT

J: TRBJ2-4
D: TRBD2
size: many
V: TRBV12-3/TRBV12-4
CDR3: CASSLPREVQYF
DNA: TGTGCCAGCAGTTTACCTCGGGAGGTTCAGTACTTC

J: TRBJ2-5
D: TRBD2
size: few
V: TRBV11-2
CDR3: CASSLGSAGVARETQYF
DNA: TGTGCCAGCAGCTTAGGTTCTGCGGGGGTAGCCCGAGAGACCCAGTACTTC

J: TRBJ1-3
D: NA
size: many
V: TRBV7-2
CDR3: CASSLIGGRNTIYF
DNA: TGTGCCAGCAGCTTGATTGGGGGGAGAAACACCATATATTTT

J: TRBJ1-5
D: NA
size: NA
V: TRBV19
CDR3: CASRSRAGNQPQHF
DNA: TGTGCCAGTAGGTCCAGGGCTGGGAATCAGCCCCAGCATTTT

J: TRBJ2-7
D: NA
size: few
V: TRBV6-1
CDR3: CASKEAPPYEQYF
DNA: TGTGCCAGCAAGGAAGCACCACCCTACGAGCAGTACTTC

J: TRBJ2-7
D: NA
size: NA
V: TRBV12-3/TRBV12-4
CDR3: CASTQQGPYEQYF
DNA: TGTGCCAGCACCCAACAAGGACCCTACGAGCAGTACTTC

J: TRBJ2-2
D: NA
size: few
V: TRBV29-1
CDR3: CSVPSGARNTGELFF
DNA: TGCAGCGTTCCCTCTGGAGCACGGAACACCGGGGAGCTGTTTTTT

J: TRBJ2-1
D: TRBD2
size: few
V: TRBV27
CDR3: CASSPLPAGSYNEQFF
DNA: TGTGCCAGCAGTCCCCTCCCAGCGGGGAGTTACAATGAGCAGTTCTTC

J: TRBJ1-6
D: NA
size: many
V: TRBV6-5
CDR3: CASSLAGSNNSPLHF
DNA: TGTGCCAGCAGTCTCGCCGGGAGCAATAATTCACCCCTCCACTTT

J: TRBJ1-1
D: NA
size: many
V: TRBV7-2
CDR3: CASSVNTEAFF
DNA: TGTGCCAGCAGCGTCAACACTGAAGCTTTCTTT

J: TRBJ2-7
D: NA
size: many
V: TRBV7-2
CDR3: CASSPAPSEAYEQYF
DNA: TGTGCCAGCAGCCCGGCCCCCAGCGAGGCCTACGAGCAGTACTTC

J: TRBJ1-1
D: NA
size: many
V: TRBV7-9
CDR3: CASSRGAVTEAFF
DNA: TGTGCCAGCAGTCGGGGGGCTGTCACTGAAGCTTTCTTT

J: TRBJ1-4
D: NA
size: many
V: TRBV7-2
CDR3: CASSLRGLTSNEKLFF
DNA: TGTGCCAGCAGCTTACGGGGCCTCACTTCTAATGAAAAACTGTTTTTT

J: TRBJ1-5
D: NA
size: few
V: TRBV27
CDR3: CASSFLGGDQPQHF
DNA: TGTGCCAGCAGTTTTTTGGGCGGAGATCAGCCCCAGCATTTT

J: TRBJ1-1
D: TRBD1
size: few
V: TRBV29-1
CDR3: CSVARQGTEAFF
DNA: TGCAGCGTGGCTAGACAGGGGACTGAAGCTTTCTTT

J: TRBJ2-1
D: TRBD1
size: NA
V: TRBV7-7
CDR3: CASSQGQGDEQFF
DNA: TGTGCCAGCAGCCAGGGACAGGGGGATGAGCAGTTCTTC

J: TRBJ1-1
D: NA
size: NA
V: TRBV29-1
CDR3: CSGMDGGDTEAFF
DNA: TGCAGCGGAATGGACGGTGGGGACACTGAAGCTTTCTTT

J: TRBJ2-3
D: NA
size: many
V: TRBV12-3/TRBV12-4
CDR3: CASSLTRGSTDTQYF
DNA: TGTGCCAGCAGTCTGACCCGGGGTAGCACAGATACGCAGTATTTT

J: TRBJ2-7
D: NA
size: many
V: TRBV7-2
CDR3: CASSLRGGGGDAYEQYF
DNA: TGTGCCAGCAGCTTAAGGGGGGGTGGGGGGGACGCCTACGAGCAGTACTTC

J: TRBJ2-7
D: NA
size: many
V: TRBV7-2
CDR3: CASSAQWGRGGDEQYF
DNA: TGTGCCAGCAGCGCCCAATGGGGGAGAGGGGGTGACGAGCAGTACTTC

J: TRBJ2-1
D: TRBD2
size: many
V: TRBV20-1
CDR3: CSALAGGNNEQFF
DNA: TGCAGTGCACTAGCGGGGGGGAACAATGAGCAGTTCTTC

J: TRBJ1-2
D: TRBD1
size: few
V: TRBV19
CDR3: CASSSRTGEGYGYTF
DNA: TGTGCCAGTAGTTCAAGGACAGGAGAAGGATATGGCTACACCTTC

J: TRBJ2-5
D: TRBD1
size: few
V: TRBV7-9
CDR3: CASSLDRMQETQYF
DNA: TGTGCCAGCAGCTTGGACAGGATGCAAGAGACCCAGTACTTC

J: TRBJ1-3
D: TRBD1
size: NA
V: TRBV7-9
CDR3: CASSPGTDRSGNTIYF
DNA: TGTGCCAGCAGCCCAGGGACAGACCGCTCTGGAAACACCATATATTTT

J: TRBJ2-1
D: TRBD2
size: few
V: TRBV12-3/TRBV12-4
CDR3: CASSLERGGYEQFF
DNA: TGTGCCAGCAGTTTAGAGCGGGGAGGGTATGAGCAGTTCTTC